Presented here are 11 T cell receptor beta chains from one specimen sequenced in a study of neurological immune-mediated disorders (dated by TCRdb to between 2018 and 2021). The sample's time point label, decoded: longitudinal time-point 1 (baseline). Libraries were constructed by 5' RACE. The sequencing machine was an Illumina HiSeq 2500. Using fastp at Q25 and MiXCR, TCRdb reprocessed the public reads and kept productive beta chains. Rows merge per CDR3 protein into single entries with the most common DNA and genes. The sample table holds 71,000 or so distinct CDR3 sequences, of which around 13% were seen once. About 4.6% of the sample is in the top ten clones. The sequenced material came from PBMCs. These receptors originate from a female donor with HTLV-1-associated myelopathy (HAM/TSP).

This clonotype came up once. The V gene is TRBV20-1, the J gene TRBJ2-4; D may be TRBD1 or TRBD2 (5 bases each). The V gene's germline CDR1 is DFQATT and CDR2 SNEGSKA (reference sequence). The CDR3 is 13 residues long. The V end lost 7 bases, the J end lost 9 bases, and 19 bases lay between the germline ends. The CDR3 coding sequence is TGCAGTGATAAGGGACCAGGATTCGGCATTCAGTACTTC. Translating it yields CSDKGPGFGIQYF.

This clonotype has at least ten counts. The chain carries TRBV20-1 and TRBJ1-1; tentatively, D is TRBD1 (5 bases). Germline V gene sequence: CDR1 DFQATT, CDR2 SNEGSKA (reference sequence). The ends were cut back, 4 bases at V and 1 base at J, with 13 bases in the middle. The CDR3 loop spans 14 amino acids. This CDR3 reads CSAITGTENTEAFF. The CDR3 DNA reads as TGCAGTGCTATAACCGGGACTGAGAACACTGAAGCTTTCTTT.

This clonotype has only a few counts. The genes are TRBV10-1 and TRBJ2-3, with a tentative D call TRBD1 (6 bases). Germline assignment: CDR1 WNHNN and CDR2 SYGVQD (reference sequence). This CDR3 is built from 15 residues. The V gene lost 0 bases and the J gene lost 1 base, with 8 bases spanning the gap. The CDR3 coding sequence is TGCGCCAGCAGTGAGTCGCACAGGGGCACAGATACGCAGTATTTT. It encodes CASSESHRGTDTQYF.

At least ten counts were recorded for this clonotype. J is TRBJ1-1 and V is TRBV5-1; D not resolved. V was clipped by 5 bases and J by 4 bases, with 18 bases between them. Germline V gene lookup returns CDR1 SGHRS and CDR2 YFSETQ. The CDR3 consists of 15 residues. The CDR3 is CASRVAANKGTEAFF. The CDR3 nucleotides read TGCGCCAGCAGAGTAGCGGCAAACAAAGGCACTGAAGCTTTCTTT.

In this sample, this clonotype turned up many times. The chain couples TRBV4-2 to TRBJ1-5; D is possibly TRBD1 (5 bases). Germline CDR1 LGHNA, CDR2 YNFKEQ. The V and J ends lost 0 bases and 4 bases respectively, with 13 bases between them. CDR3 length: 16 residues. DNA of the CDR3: TGTGCCAGCAGCCAAGATTTTGCGGAGGGGAATCAGCCCCAGCATTTT. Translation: CASSQDFAEGNQPQHF.

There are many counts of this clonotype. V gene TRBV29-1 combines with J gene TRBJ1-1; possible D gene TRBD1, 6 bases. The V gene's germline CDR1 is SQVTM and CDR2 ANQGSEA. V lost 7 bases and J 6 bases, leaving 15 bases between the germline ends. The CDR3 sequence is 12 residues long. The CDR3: CSAGEQMSEAFF. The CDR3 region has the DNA TGCAGCGCAGGGGAGCAGATGTCTGAAGCTTTCTTT.

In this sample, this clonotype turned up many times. CDR3 DNA: TGTGCCAGCAGCTGGGGGGACGCGAGCTCCTACGAGCAGTACTTC. Encoded protein: CASSWGDASSYEQYF. The chain joins TRBV7-2 to TRBJ2-7; D is perhaps TRBD2 (6 bases). Germline CDR1 is SGHTA and CDR2 is FQGNSA. V lost 4 bases, J lost 0 bases, and 13 bases lay in between. The CDR3 has 15 amino acids.

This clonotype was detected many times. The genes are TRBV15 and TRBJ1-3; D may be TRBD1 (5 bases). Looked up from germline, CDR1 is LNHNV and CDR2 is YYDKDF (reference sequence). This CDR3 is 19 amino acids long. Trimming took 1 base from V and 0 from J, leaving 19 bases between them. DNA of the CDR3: TGTGCCACCAGCAGAGCCATTCACCTCAGGGAAGGCTCTGGAAACACCATATATTTT. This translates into CATSRAIHLREGSGNTIYF.

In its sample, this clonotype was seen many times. CDR3 nucleotide sequence: TGCAGTGCTAGCGGGTTCAACTCCTACGAGCAGTACTTC. Amino acid sequence: CSASGFNSYEQYF. The genes are TRBV20-1 and TRBJ2-7; D is ambiguous. Germline CDR1 reads DFQATT; CDR2 reads SNEGSKA (reference sequence). The CDR3 extends over 13 amino acids. Between the trimmed V and J ends, which lost 3 bases and 0 bases, there was a span of 9 bases.

The CDR3 DNA sequence: TGTGCCAGCAGCCCGACTCTACTAGCGGGGGCCTCCTACAATGAGCAGTTCTTC. This codes for CASSPTLLAGASYNEQFF. This chain connects TRBV3-1 to TRBJ2-1; 11 positions agree with TRBD2. Germline V gene lookup returns CDR1 LGHDT and CDR2 YNNKEL (reference sequence). The V gene end was trimmed by 4 bases and the J gene end by 0 bases; junction bases not matched to a gene: 8. This CDR3 has 18 residues.

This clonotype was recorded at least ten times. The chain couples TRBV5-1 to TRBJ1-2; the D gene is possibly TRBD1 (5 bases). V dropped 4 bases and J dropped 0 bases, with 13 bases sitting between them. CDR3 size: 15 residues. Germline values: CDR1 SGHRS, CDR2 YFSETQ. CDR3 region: CASSPGTLANYGYTF. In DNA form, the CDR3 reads TGCGCCAGCAGCCCAGGGACCTTAGCTAACTATGGCTACACCTTC.